The source of this TCR beta chain is a study of blood T cell repertoires in COVID-19. Study background: COVID-19 samples collected from the United States, Italy and Spain covered acute and convalescent phases. The analysed material was cDNA or gDNA that came from T cells, B-cell-depleted T cells, or PBMCs.

The CDR3 has 12 amino acids. Germline V lookup: CDR1 MNHNY, CDR2 SVGAGI (reference sequence). The V and J ends lost 0 bases and 8 bases respectively, with 7 bases between them. Using immunoSEQ multiplex PCR, the repertoire was profiled, and TCRdb retains in-frame clones only, with some absent. The table has around 92,000 clones, 80% to 90% seen once. The sequence was obtained from a woman aged 80 or older with active COVID-19. The sample taken for sequencing was peripheral blood. V gene TRBV6-6 combines with J gene TRBJ1-1; no firm D call. The CDR3, as DNA: TGTGCCAGCAGTTACTCGAGCGGAGAAGCTTTCTTT. Protein: CASSYSSGEAFF.